This TCR beta chain was sequenced in a study of CD8 T cells in Susac syndrome. Sequencing targeted TCR beta in T cells from blood (CD8+ and CD4+). CDR3 length: 14 residues. V gave up 7 bases and J gave up 4 bases; unmatched junction bases: 11. Germline CDR1 and CDR2: SQVTM and ANQGSEA. The authors reverse transcribed 0.5 to 1 ug RNA with random hexamers. TCR beta CDR3 was amplified by immunoSEQ multiplex PCR. This amplification extended across 54 Vbeta and 13 Jbeta segments. TCRdb reprocessed the immunoSEQ multiplex PCR reads with MiXCR, giving one entry per CDR3 protein. Seen here are about 120,000 distinct CDR3 sequences, 85% to 95% observed once, and the top ten hold just over 0.095%.

The origin of this receptor is a human donor in good health. The chain has TRBV29-1 and TRBJ1-1, with TRBD1 matching over 8 bases. Sequencing was carried out using CD4+ T cells from PBMCs. The CDR3 nucleotides are TGCAGCGCCGCGGGTTCTCAGGGGGCCACTGAAGCTTTCTTT. The encoded protein is CSAAGSQGATEAFF.